This record concerns one TCR beta chain sequence. Its antigen is as yet unknown. Selected positively for CCR7 and CD45RO-negative, naive CD8 cells excluded terminally differentiated effector memory CD45RA+ cells. Recent acute infections and vaccinations were absent in the healthy HIV-negative adult donors. Evenly divided among several immunoSEQ plates was the genomic DNA of each subset. The protocol was immunoSEQ multiplex PCR, while the TCRdb copy is restricted to in-frame clones and leaves out a portion. The table records millions of clones, 85% to 95% of them present only once. This record comes from a study of shared clonotypes between healthy human individuals. Study-level background: CD8 memory received one plate per donor, CD8 naive two, CD4 memory three and CD4 naive three. The study, taken as a whole, reports: Shared clonotypes across all four donors exceeded non-shared ones in generation probability.

Sequences were obtained from naive CD8+ T cells sorted from blood. The sequence derives from a man younger than 35 in good health.

The DNA of the CDR3 is TGTGCCTGGAGTGGGTTGGTCACCTACGAGCAGTACTTC. Translating gives CAWSGLVTYEQYF. The J gene is TRBJ2-7, the V gene TRBV30; no reliable D call. V was pared by 1 base and J by 2 bases, with 9 bases between. The CDR3 is 13 amino acids. Germline-derived CDR1 and CDR2 are GTSNPN and SVGIG (reference sequence). Full variable domain (rest looked up from reference TRBV30 and TRBJ2-7): SQTIHQWPATLVQPVGSPLSLECTVEGTSNPNLYWYRQAAGRGLQLLFYSVGIGQISSEVPQNLSASRPQDRQFILSSKKLLLSDSGFYLCAWSGLVTYEQYFGPGTRLTVT.